Below are 3 T cell receptor beta chains sequenced from a single sample in a study of CD8+CD57+ T cells in acquired aplastic anemia. Profiles of TCR beta VDJ and CDR3 were generated from a genomic DNA template. TCRdb passed the reads through MiXCR, listing each CDR3 protein once. The sample consists of 150,000 to 200,000 distinct CDR3 sequences, about 48% of them appearing once. The authors sequenced patients whose flow cytometry had shown CD8+CD57+ cell expansion. Sequenced input: sorted CD4+, CD8+, or CD8+CD57+ T cells (not recorded which) from PBMCs. The receptors originated from a human donor with aplastic anemia.

In its sample, this clonotype was seen a few times. The rearrangement uses TRBV10-1 and TRBJ1-4; D remains unclear. V was clipped by 0 bases and J by 9 bases, with 2 bases between them. The CDR3 extends over 11 amino acids. CDR1 is WNHNN, CDR2 SYGVQD, per germline (reference sequence). The CDR3 nucleotides read TGCGCCAGCAGTGAGTCTAAAAAACTGTTTTTT. Translation: CASSESKKLFF.

The table lists this clonotype with many counts. The V call is TRBV24-1, the J call TRBJ1-5, with TRBD1 identical over 7 bases. There are 16 residues in the CDR3. Germline V lookup: CDR1 KGHDR, CDR2 SFDVKD. V lost 3 bases, J lost 0 bases, and 4 bases stayed unmatched. The CDR3 DNA follows: TGTGCCACCAGTGATAAACACAGGGGTAGCAATCAGCCCCAGCATTTT. Its translation is CATSDKHRGSNQPQHF.

The rearrangement links TRBV7-9 to TRBJ1-2; D is uncertain. The germline CDR1 and CDR2 sequences are SEHNR and FQNEAQ (reference sequence). The length of the CDR3 is 13 residues. V lost 6 bases and J 4 bases, leaving 12 bases between the germline ends. The CDR3 nucleotides are TGTGCCAGCAGTCCTGGTCTCATCTATGGCTACACCTTC. Residues: CASSPGLIYGYTF.